The 13 T cell receptor beta chains below all came from one sample that was sequenced in a study of control samples from healthy donors and cancer patients. Only in-frame clones appear in the TCRdb table, and some are missing; sequencing was by immunoSEQ multiplex PCR. The repertoire holds about 140,000 clones, with approximately 91% as singletons. Sequenced input: blood. The receptors here all came from a young woman in good health.

The CDR3 region is CARAGGSTDTQYF. CDR3 nucleotides: TGTGCCCGCGCAGGGGGTAGCACAGATACGCAGTATTTT. The chain joins TRBV30 to TRBJ2-3; 7 bases line up with TRBD1. After removal of 8 bases from V and 0 bases from J, the junction contained 5 bases not matched to a gene. The CDR3 runs 13 residues. Germline V gives CDR1 GTSNPN, CDR2 SVGIG (reference sequence).

CDR3 loop: CASSQNPGQGNRYEQYF. CDR3 DNA sequence: TGTGCCAGCAGTCAAAACCCGGGACAGGGTAACCGCTACGAGCAGTACTTC. The V call is TRBV6-6, the J call TRBJ2-7; 9 positions match TRBD1. The CDR3 consists of 17 residues. Losses at the gene ends were 5 bases for V and 3 bases for J; bases not matched to a gene: 14. Germline V CDR1 and CDR2: MNHNY, SVGAGI (reference sequence).

The V call is TRBV5-6, the J call TRBJ2-3, with D maybe TRBD2 (6 bases). The CDR3 is 15 amino acids. V lost 4 bases, J lost 2 bases, and 14 bases lay in between. Germline loops: CDR1 SGHDT, CDR2 YYEEEE. The CDR3 is CASSLGLGHTDTQYF. DNA of the CDR3: TGTGCCAGCAGCCTGGGACTCGGACACACAGATACGCAGTATTTT.

This chain connects TRBV30 to TRBJ1-3; D uncertain. V lost 0 bases and J lost 0, with 12 bases in between. This CDR3 has 16 amino acids. Germline lookup yields CDR1 GTSNPN and CDR2 SVGIG (reference sequence). The CDR3 DNA reads as TGTGCCTGGAGTGTTGGTCTGATGGCCTCTGGAAACACCATATATTTT. Encoded protein: CAWSVGLMASGNTIYF.

The chain uses TRBV6-5 and TRBJ2-7, with 8 bases matching TRBD1. Germline CDR1 reads MNHEY; CDR2 reads SVGAGI. V shed 11 bases, J shed 2 bases, and the junction held 14 bases outside the gene matches. The CDR3 is made up of 15 amino acids. The CDR3 loop is CAGGQGVGNPYEQYF. In nucleotides, the CDR3 is TGTGCCGGAGGACAGGGTGTGGGCAACCCCTACGAGCAGTACTTC.

This chain uses TRBV10-1 with TRBJ1-4; possibly TRBD1 for D (5 bases). Trimming took off 7 bases at V and 6 bases at J, with 9 bases between the two ends. CDR3 size: 12 residues. Germline V lookup: CDR1 WNHNN, CDR2 SYGVQD (reference sequence). The CDR3 protein is CASKGDDEKLFF. The CDR3 DNA is TGCGCCAGCAAAGGGGACGATGAAAAACTGTTTTTT.

J is TRBJ1-5 and V is TRBV2; weak D call: TRBD1 (5 bases). The CDR3 runs to 13 residues. Germline values: CDR1 SNHLY, CDR2 FYNNEI. V was pared by 4 bases and J by 6 bases, with 10 bases between. CDR3 nucleotide sequence: TGTGCCAGCAGTGGGGGGATCGGTCAGCCCCAGCATTTT. Protein product: CASSGGIGQPQHF.

The chain recombines TRBV30 with TRBJ1-2; 12 bases map to TRBD1. V lost 4 bases and J lost 13; bases outside the gene matches: 10. Germline V gene data show CDR1 as GTSNPN and CDR2 as SVGIG (reference sequence). This CDR3 spans 13 amino acids. The CDR3 nucleotides are TGTGCCTGGACCCCGGGACAGGGGGCCGGGTTCACCTTC. Its protein product is CAWTPGQGAGFTF.

The chain carries TRBV12-3 or TRBV12-4 and TRBJ2-7; a weak D match, TRBD2 (5 bases). The V and J ends lost 3 bases and 3 bases respectively, with 9 bases between them. There are 13 residues in the CDR3. In nucleotides, the CDR3 is TGTGCCAGCAGTTTTACGGGGAGCTACGAGCAGTACTTC. The encoded protein is CASSFTGSYEQYF.

The chain links TRBV5-1 to TRBJ2-7, with D unclear. The CDR3 runs to 13 residues. Trimming pared 5 bases from V and 0 bases from J, leaving 9 bases between. CDR1 is SGHRS and CDR2 is YFSETQ in the germline V gene. CDR3 nucleotides: TGCGCCAGCAGGTCTGACCACTCCTACGAGCAGTACTTC. Protein product: CASRSDHSYEQYF.

The J gene is TRBJ2-1, the V gene TRBV6-6, with 12 bases that match TRBD2. The germline CDR1 and CDR2 sequences are MNHNY and SVGAGI (reference sequence). The CDR3 is 16 amino acids. Trimming took 4 bases from V and 0 from J; bases not matched to a gene: 1. The CDR3 DNA sequence: TGTGCCAGCAGTTCGACTAGCGGGAGCTCCTACAATGAGCAGTTCTTC. The encoded protein is CASSSTSGSSYNEQFF.

For the CDR3, the DNA is TGTGCCAGCAGCCAAGTCCCAGGGGATGGCTACACCTTC. Translating gives CASSQVPGDGYTF. The chain joins TRBV14 to TRBJ1-2; D perhaps matches TRBD1 (6 bases). The ends were cut back, 1 base at V and 6 bases at J, with 9 bases in the middle. The CDR3 loop spans 13 amino acids. In germline, CDR1 is SGHDN, CDR2 FVKESK.

The V gene is TRBV10-3, the J gene TRBJ2-7; TRBD1 or TRBD2 may be the D gene (7 bases each). The CDR3 extends over 15 amino acids. V was pared by 3 bases and J by 4 bases, with 16 bases between. Germline loops: CDR1 ENHRY, CDR2 SYGVKD. For the CDR3, the DNA is TGTGCCATCAGTGACCCCGGGGAGGGGGCGTACGAGCAGTACTTC. Translating gives CAISDPGEGAYEQYF.